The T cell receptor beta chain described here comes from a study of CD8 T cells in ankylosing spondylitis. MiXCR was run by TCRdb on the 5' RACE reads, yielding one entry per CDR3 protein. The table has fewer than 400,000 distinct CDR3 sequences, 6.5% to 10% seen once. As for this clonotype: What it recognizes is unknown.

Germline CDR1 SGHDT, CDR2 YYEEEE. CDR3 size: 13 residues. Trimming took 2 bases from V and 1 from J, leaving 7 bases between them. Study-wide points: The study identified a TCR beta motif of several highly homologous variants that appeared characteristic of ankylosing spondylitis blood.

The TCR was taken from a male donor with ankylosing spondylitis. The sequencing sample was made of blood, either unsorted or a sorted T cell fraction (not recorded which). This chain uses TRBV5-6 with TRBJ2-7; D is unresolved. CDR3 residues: CASSFVASYEQYF. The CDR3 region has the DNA TGTGCCAGCAGCTTTGTCGCATCCTACGAGCAGTACTTC.